The T cell receptor (beta chain) under discussion was sequenced for a study of T cell repertoires in cytomegalovirus infection. Study-wide context: Both CMV infection and a matching HLA type were indicated by public TCR beta signatures.

This clonotype turned up a few times. The antigen remains undetermined. Each CDR3 protein is one row after TCRdb ran MiXCR on the reads. The repertoire holds about 330,000 distinct CDR3 sequences, with 34% as singletons. Sequencing used cultured PBMCs, obtained from culture after CMV antigen stimulation. This clonotype was obtained from a human donor in good health (CMV status not recorded). Some clones in this sample may be carry-over from other donors' samples.

The CDR3 protein is CASSLNRGSNQPQHF. CDR3 sequence (DNA): TGTGCCAGCAGCTTAAACAGGGGTTCCAATCAGCCCCAGCATTTT. J is TRBJ1-5 and V is TRBV7-8, with 7 bases matching TRBD1. Unmatched junction bases numbered 4, after V lost 2 bases and J lost 3 bases. Germline V gene data show CDR1 as SGHVS and CDR2 as FQNEAQ. The CDR3 extends over 15 amino acids.